The 3 T cell receptor beta chains below were found in one sample sequenced in a study of vaccination effects on CD4 cells after COVID-19. Here immunoSEQ multiplex PCR was the method, and the copy in TCRdb shows in-frame clones only, minus some. This sample has tens of thousands of clones, with less than 85% found just once. CD4+ T cell isolation took place after 10 days of culture. Each participant received a vaccine that was either BNT162b2 or mRNA-1273, given as two doses. These TCRs are of unknown antigen specificity. The source material was CD4+ T cells from PBMCs cultured without peptide, sampled after COVID-19 vaccination. Receptors originate from a human donor who received a COVID-19 vaccine.

For the CDR3, the DNA is TGTGCCAGCAGCCAACTTATAGCAGGGGGGTCCGATGAGCAGTTCTTC. Its protein is CASSQLIAGGSDEQFF. The chain joins TRBV3-1 (or the pseudogene TRBV3-2) to TRBJ2-1; perhaps TRBD1 as D (7 bases). Germline V gives CDR1 LGHDT, CDR2 YNNKEL (reference sequence). The CDR3 spans 16 residues. V shed 2 bases and J shed 8 bases, with 19 bases lying between them.

This sequence joins TRBV10-2 and TRBJ2-7, with no clear D. The germline V and J ends were trimmed by 5 bases and 6 bases, with 11 bases remaining between them. The length of the CDR3 is 12 residues. The V gene's germline CDR1 is WSHSY and CDR2 SAAADI. CDR3 sequence: CASSRSGPEQYV. The CDR3 DNA reads as TGCGCCAGCAGTCGCTCAGGACCCGAGCAGTACGTC.

V gene TRBV7-8 combines with J gene TRBJ2-5, with 7 bases aligning to TRBD2. Germline-derived CDR1 and CDR2 are SGHVS and FQNEAQ. The V gene end was trimmed by 3 bases and the J gene end by 1 base; junction bases not matched to a gene: 5. CDR3 size: 15 residues. Here the CDR3 DNA reads TGTGCCAGCAGCTTGCCGGGACTAACCCAAGAGACCCAGTACTTC. Translation gives CASSLPGLTQETQYF.